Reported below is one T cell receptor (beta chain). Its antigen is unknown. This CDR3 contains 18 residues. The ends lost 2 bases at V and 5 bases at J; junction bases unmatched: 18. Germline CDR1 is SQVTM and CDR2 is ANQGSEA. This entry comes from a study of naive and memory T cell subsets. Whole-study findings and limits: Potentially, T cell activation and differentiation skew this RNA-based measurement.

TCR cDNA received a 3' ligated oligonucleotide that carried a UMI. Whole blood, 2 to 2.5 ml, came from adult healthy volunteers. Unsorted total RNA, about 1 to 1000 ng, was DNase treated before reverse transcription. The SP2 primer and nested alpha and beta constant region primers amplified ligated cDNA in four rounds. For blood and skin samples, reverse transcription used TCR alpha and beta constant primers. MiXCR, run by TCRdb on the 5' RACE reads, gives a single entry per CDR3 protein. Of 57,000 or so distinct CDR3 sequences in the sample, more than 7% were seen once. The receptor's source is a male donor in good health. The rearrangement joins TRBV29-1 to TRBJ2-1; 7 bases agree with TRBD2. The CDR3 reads CSVERIDVEAGRHNEQFF. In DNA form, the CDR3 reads TGCAGCGTTGAAAGGATAGACGTTGAAGCGGGGAGGCACAATGAGCAGTTCTTC.